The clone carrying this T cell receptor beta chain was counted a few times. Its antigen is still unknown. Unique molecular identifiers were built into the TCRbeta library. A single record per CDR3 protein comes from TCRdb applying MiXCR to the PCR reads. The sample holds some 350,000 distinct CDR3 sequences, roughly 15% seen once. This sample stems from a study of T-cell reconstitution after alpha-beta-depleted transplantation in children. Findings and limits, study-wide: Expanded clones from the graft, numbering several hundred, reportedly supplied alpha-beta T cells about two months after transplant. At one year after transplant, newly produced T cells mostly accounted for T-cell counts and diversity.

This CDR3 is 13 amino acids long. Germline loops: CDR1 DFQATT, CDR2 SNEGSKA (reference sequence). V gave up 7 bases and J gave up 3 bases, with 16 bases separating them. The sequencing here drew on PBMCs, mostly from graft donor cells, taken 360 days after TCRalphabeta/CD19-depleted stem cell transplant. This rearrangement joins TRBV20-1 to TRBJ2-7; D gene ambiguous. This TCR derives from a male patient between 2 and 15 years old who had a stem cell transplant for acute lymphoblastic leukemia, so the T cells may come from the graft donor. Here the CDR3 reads CSEGLTDRYEQYF. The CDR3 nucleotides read TGCAGTGAGGGCCTGACGGACCGCTACGAGCAGTACTTC.